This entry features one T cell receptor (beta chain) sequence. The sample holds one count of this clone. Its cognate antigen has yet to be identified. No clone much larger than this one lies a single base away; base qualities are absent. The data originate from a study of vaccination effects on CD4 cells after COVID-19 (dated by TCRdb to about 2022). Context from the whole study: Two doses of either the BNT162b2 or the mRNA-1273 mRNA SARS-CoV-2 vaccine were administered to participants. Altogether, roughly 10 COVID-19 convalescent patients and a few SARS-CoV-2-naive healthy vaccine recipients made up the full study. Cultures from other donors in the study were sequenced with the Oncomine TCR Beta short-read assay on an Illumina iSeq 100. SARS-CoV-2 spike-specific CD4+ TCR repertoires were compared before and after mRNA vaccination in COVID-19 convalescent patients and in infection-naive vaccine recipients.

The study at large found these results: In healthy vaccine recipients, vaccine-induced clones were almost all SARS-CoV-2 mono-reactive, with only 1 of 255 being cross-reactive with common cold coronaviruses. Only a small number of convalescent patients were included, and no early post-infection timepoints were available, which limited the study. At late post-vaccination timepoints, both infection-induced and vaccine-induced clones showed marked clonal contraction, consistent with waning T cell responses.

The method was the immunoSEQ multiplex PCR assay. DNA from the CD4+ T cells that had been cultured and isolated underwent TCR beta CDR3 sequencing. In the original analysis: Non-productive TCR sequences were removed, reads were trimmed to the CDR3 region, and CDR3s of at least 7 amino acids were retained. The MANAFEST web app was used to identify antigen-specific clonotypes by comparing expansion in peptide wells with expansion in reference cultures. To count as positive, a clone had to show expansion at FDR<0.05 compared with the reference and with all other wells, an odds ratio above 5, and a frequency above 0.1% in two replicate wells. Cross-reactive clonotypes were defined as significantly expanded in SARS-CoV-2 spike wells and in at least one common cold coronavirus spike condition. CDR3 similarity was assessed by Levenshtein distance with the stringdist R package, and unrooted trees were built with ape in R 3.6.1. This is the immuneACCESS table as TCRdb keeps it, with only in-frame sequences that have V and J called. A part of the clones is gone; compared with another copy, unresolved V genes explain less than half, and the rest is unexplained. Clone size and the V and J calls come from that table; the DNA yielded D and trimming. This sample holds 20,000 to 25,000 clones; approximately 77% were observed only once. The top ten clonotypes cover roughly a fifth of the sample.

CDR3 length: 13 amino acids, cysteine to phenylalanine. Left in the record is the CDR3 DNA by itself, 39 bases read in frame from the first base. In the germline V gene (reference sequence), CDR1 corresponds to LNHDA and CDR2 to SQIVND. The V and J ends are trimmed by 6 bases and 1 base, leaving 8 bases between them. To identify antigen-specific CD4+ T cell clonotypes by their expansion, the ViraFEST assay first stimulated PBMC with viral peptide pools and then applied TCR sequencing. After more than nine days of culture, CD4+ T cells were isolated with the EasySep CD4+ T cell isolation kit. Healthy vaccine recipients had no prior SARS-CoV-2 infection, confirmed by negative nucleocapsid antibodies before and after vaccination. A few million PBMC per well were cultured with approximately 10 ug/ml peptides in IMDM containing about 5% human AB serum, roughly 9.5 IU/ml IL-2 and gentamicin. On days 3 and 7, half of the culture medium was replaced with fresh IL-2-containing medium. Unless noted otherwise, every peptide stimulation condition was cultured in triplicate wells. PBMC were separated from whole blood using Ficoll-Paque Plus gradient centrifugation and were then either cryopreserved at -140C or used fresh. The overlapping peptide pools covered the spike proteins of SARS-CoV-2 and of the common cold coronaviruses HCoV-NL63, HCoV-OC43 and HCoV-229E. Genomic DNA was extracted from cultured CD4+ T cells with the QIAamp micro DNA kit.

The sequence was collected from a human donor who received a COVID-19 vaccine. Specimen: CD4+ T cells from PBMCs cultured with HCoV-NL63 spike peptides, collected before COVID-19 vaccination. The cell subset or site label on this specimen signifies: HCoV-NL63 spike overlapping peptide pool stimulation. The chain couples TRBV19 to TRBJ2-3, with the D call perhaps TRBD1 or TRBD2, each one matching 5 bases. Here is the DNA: TGTGCCAGTAGGGTGGGGGGCACAGATACGCAGTATTTT. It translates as CASRVGGTDTQYF. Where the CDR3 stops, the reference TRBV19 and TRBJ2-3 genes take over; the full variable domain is DGGITQSPKYLFRKEGQNVTLSCEQNLNHDAMYWYRQDPGQGLRLIYYSQIVNDFQKGDIAEGYSVSREKKESFPLTVTSAQKNPTAFYLCASRVGGTDTQYFGPGTRLTVL.